The clone carrying this T cell receptor (beta chain) was detected a few times. Its antigen is unidentified. Trimming shortened V by 4 bases and J by 5 bases, and 9 bases separated the two germline ends. The germline V gene has CDR1 MNHNS and CDR2 SASEGT. This CDR3 spans 13 amino acids. Produced via immunoSEQ multiplex PCR; TCRdb's table is partial and in-frame only. The sample carries about 77,000 clones, roughly four fifths recorded once. This sample was included in a study of radiotherapy plus CTLA-4 blockade in lung cancer. Turning to the study itself: Overall, 18% of patients showed an objective response, while 25% to 35% attained disease control. Regarding the study as a whole: Response, reportedly, was best predicted by interferon-beta along with early blood T cell clone dynamics. Radiotherapy was combined with ipilimumab, and tumor-derived TCR clones then expanded in blood.

CTLA-4 blockade using ipilimumab, together with focal radiation, was received by patients with chemo-refractory metastatic non-small-cell lung cancer. This receptor was identified in a human donor with non-small cell lung cancer whose response to radiotherapy plus ipilimumab could not be evaluated. Sequenced material: peripheral blood, taken from a patient treated with radiotherapy plus ipilimumab. This chain links TRBV6-1 with TRBJ2-1; D remains unclear. This CDR3 is CASSASQDNEQFF. The CDR3 nucleotides read TGTGCCAGCAGTGCATCCCAGGACAATGAGCAGTTCTTC.